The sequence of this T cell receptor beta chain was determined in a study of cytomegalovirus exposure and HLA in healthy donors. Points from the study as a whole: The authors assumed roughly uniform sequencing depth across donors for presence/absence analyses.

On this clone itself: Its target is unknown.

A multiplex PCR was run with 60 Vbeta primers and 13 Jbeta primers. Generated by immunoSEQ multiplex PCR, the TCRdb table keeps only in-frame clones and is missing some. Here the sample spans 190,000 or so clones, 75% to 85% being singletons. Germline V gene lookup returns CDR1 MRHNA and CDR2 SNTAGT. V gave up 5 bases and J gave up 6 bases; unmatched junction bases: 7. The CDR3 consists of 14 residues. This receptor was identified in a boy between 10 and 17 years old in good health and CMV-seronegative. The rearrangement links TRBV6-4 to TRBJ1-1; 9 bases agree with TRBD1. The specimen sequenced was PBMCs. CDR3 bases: TGTGCCAGCAGTCCAGACAGGGGGGGGGCTGAAGCTTTCTTT. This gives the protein CASSPDRGGAEAFF.